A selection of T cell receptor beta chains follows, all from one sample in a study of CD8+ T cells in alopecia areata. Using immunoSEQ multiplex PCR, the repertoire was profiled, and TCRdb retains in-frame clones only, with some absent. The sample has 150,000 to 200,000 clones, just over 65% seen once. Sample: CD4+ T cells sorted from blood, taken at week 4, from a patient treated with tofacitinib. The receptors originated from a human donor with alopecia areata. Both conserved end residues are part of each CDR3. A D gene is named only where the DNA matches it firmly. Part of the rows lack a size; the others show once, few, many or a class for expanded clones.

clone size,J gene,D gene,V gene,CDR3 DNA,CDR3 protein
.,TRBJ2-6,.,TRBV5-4,TGTGCCAGCAGCTTAGGGGTTGGGGACTCTGGGGCCAACGTCCTGACTTTC,CASSLGVGDSGANVLTF
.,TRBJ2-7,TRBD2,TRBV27,TGTGCCAGCAGTCCCAGGACTAGTAACGAGCAGTACTTC,CASSPRTSNEQYF
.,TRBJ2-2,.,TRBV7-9,TGTGCCAGCAGCCGCCCCTCGGGACACCCTAATCCGGCCGAGGAGCTGTTTTTT,CASSRPSGHPNPAEELFF
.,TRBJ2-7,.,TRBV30,TGTGCCTGGAGTTTTGGGGACTACGAGCAGTACTTC,CAWSFGDYEQYF
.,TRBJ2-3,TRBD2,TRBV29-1,TGCAGCTCGGCCTGGGGACTAGCGAGAGATACGCAGTATTTT,CSSAWGLARDTQYF
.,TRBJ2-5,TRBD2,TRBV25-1,TGTGCCAGCTTACTAGCGGGGGGGCCTCAAGAGACCCAGTACTTC,CASLLAGGPQETQYF
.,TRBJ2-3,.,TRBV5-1,TGCGCCAGCAGCTTGGATGGGGGAGATACGCAGTATTTT,CASSLDGGDTQYF
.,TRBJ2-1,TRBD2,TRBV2,TGTGCCAGCAGTGAATTCGGCGGGGGGGCCTACAATGAGCAGTTCTTC,CASSEFGGGAYNEQFF
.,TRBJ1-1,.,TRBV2,TGTGCCAGCAACTCAGAAGGAAGGGTGAACACTGAAGCTTTCTTT,CASNSEGRVNTEAFF
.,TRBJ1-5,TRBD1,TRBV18,TGTGCCAGCTCACTAACCGGGACAGGGGTTAATCAGCCCCAGCATTTT,CASSLTGTGVNQPQHF
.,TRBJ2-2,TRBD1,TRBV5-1,TGCGCCAGCAGTTTACAGGGGCGAGGGGAGCTGTTTTTT,CASSLQGRGELFF
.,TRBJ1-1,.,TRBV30,TGTGCCTGGAGTATCAGTGAAGCTTTCTTT,CAWSISEAFF
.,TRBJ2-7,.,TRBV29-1,TGCAGCGCTCGACAACAGGGATCGTCCTACGAGCAGTACTTC,CSARQQGSSYEQYF
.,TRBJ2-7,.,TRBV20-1,TGCAGTGCTGGTATTTACGAGCAGTACTTC,CSAGIYEQYF
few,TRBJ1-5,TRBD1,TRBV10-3,TGTGCCATCAGTGAAGGGACAGGGATAAGCAATCAGCCCCAGCATTTT,CAISEGTGISNQPQHF
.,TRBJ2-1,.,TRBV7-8,TGTGCCAGCAGCTTAGGGAGGGGAGCTGAGCAGTTCTTC,CASSLGRGAEQFF
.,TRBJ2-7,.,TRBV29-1,TGCAGCGTTGAAGGAGGGTCCAGGCGGTACTTC,CSVEGGSRRYF
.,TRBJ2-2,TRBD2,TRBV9,TGTGCCAGCAGCACCGGGACTAGCGTGAACACCGGGGAGCTGTTTTTT,CASSTGTSVNTGELFF
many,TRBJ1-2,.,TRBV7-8,TGTGCCAGCAGCAGCGAGGGATTGGGCTATGGCTACACCTTC,CASSSEGLGYGYTF
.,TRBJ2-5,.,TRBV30,TGTGCCTGGACCCCGAGTTCCCGAGAGACCCAGTACTTC,CAWTPSSRETQYF
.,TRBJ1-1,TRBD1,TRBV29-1,TGCAGCGGAGACAGGGGGGGAAACACTGAAGCTTTCTTT,CSGDRGGNTEAFF
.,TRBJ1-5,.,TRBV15,TGTGCCACCAGCAGAGAAAGGCCCGGGGGCAATCAGCCCCAGCATTTT,CATSRERPGGNQPQHF
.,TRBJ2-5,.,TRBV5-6,TGTGCCAGCAGCTTGGTGGGCTGGCTACAAGAGACCCAGTACTTC,CASSLVGWLQETQYF
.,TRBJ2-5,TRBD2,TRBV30,TGTGCCTGGACGGGGGGGCAAGAGACCCAGTACTTC,CAWTGGQETQYF
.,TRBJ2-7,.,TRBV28,TGTGCCAGCAGGTCCCCTGTCGAGCAGTACTTC,CASRSPVEQYF
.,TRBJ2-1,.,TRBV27,TGTGCCAGCAGTTTTAGTTGGGACGGCAATGAGCAGTTCTTC,CASSFSWDGNEQFF
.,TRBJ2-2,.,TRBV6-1,TGTGCCAGCAGTGACAGGCCACGCGGGGAGCTGTTTTTT,CASSDRPRGELFF
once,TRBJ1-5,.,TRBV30,TGTGCCTGGAGTGTAGCAGGGGCGGGTAACCAGCATTTT,CAWSVAGAGNQHF